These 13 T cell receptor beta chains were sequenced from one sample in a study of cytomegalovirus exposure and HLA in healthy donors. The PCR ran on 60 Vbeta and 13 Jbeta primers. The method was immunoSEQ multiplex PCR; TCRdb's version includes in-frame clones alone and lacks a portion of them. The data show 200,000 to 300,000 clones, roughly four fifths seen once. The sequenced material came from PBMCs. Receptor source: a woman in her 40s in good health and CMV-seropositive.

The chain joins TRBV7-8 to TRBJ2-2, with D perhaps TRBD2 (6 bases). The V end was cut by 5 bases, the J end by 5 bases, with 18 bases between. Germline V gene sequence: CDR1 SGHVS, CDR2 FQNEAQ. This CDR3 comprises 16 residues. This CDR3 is CASSRPGTGGTGELFF. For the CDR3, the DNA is TGTGCCAGCAGCCGTCCCGGGACTGGGGGGACCGGGGAGCTGTTTTTT.

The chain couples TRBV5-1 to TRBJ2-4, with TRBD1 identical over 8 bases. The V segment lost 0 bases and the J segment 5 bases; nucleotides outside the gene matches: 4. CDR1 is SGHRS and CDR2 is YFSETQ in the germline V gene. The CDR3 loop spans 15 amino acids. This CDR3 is CASSLDPGQENIQYF. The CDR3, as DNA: TGCGCCAGCAGCTTGGACCCGGGACAGGAAAACATTCAGTACTTC.

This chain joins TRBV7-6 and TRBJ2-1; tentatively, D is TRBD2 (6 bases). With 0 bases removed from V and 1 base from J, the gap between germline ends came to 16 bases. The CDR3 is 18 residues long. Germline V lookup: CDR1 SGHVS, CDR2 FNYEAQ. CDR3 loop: CASSLAGRGKTSYNEQFF. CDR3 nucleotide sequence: TGTGCCAGCAGCTTAGCTGGGCGGGGAAAGACATCCTACAATGAGCAGTTCTTC.

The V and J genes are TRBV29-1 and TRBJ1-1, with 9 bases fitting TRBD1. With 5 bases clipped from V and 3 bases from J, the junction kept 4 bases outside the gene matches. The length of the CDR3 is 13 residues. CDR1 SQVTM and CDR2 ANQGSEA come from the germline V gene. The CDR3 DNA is TGCAGCGTTCTGACAGGGGGAGACACTGAAGCTTTCTTT. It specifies CSVLTGGDTEAFF.

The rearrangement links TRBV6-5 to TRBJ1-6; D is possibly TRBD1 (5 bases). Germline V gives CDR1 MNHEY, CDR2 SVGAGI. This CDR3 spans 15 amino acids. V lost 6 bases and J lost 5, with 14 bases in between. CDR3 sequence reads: CASSSDNPDNSPLHF. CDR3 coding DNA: TGTGCCAGCAGCTCGGACAACCCCGATAATTCACCCCTCCACTTT.

The CDR3 DNA is TGCGCCAGCAGCCCATCAGGGCTAGCGGGAGATCTAAATGAGCAGTTCTTC. This gives the protein CASSPSGLAGDLNEQFF. The V and J genes are TRBV5-1 and TRBJ2-1; 10 nucleotides align to TRBD2. The CDR3 spans 17 residues. The V gene's germline CDR1 is SGHRS and CDR2 YFSETQ. V was pared by 4 bases and J by 7 bases, with 14 bases of the junction left unmatched. Drawing the rest from reference TRBV5-1 and TRBJ2-1, the complete variable domain is KAGVTQTPRYLIKTRGQQVTLSCSPISGHRSVSWYQQTPGQGLQFLFEYFSETQRNKGNFPGRFSGRQFSNSRSEMNVSTLELGDSALYLCASSPSGLAGDLNEQFFGPGTRLTVL.

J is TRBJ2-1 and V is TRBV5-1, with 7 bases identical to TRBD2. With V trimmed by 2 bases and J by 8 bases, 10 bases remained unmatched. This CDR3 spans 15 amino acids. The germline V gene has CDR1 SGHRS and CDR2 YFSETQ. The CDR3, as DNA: TGCGCCAGCAGCTTATGGCGGGAGACGGACGATGAGCAGTTCTTC. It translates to CASSLWRETDDEQFF.

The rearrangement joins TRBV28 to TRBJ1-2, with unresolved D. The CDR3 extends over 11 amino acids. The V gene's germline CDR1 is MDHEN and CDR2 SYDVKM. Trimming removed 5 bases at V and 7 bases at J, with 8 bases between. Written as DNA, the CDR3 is TGTGCCAGCAGTCGTGGCCGTGGCTACACCTTC. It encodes CASSRGRGYTF.

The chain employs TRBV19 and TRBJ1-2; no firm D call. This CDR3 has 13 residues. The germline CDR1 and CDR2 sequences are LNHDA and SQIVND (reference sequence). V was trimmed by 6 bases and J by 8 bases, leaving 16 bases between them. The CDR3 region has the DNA TGTGCCAGTAGCCTCCGGGAGGGAAACGGCTACACCTTC. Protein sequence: CASSLREGNGYTF. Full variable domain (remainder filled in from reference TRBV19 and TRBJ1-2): DGGITQSPKYLFRKEGQNVTLSCEQNLNHDAMYWYRQDPGQGLRLIYYSQIVNDFQKGDIAEGYSVSREKKESFPLTVTSAQKNPTAFYLCASSLREGNGYTFGSGTRLTVV.

The CDR3 region is CASSPGTGYSPLHF. The CDR3 nucleotides read TGTGCCAGCAGCCCCGGGACAGGGTATTCACCCCTCCACTTT. This chain links TRBV13 with TRBJ1-6; 9 nucleotides line up with TRBD1. J lost 8 bases, V lost 5 bases, and 4 bases had no gene match. This CDR3 region has 14 residues. Germline CDR1 is PRHDT and CDR2 is FYEKMQ (reference sequence).

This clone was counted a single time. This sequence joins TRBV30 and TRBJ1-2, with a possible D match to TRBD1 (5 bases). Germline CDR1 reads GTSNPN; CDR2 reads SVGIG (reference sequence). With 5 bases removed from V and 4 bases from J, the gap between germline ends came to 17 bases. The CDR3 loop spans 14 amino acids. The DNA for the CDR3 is TGTGCCTGGGGGGGGGTAGGGTTCGGCTATGGCTACACCTTC. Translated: CAWGGVGFGYGYTF.

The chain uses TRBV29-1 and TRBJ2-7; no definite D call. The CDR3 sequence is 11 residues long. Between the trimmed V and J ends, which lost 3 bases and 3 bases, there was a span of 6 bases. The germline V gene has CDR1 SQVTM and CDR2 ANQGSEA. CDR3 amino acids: CSVEGNYEQYF. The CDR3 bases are TGCAGCGTTGAGGGCAACTACGAGCAGTACTTC.

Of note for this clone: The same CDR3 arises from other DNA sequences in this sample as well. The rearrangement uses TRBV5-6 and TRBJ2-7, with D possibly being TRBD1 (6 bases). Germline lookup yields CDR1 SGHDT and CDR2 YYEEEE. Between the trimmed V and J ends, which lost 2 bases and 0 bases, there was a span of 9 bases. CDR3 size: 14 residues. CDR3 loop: CASSLRDNSYEQYF. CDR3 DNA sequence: TGTGCCAGCAGCTTACGGGACAACTCCTACGAGCAGTACTTC.